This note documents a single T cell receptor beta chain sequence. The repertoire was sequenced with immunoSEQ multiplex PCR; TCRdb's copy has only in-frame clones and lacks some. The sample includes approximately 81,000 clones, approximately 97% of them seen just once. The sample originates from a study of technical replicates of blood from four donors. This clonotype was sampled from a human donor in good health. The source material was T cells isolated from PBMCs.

The DNA for the CDR3 is TGTGCCAGCTCACCTGGGACACAAGCTTTCTTT. It yields the protein CASSPGTQAFF. The chain couples TRBV18 to TRBJ1-1; D is possibly TRBD1 (6 bases). Germline CDR1 reads KGHSH; CDR2 reads LQKENI. Trimming pared 3 bases from V and 9 bases from J, leaving 8 bases between. The CDR3 is 11 residues long. The whole variable domain, filled in from reference TRBV18 and TRBJ1-1, reads NAGVMQNPRHLVRRRGQEARLRCSPMKGHSHVYWYRQLPEEGLKFMVYLQKENIIDESGMPKERFSAEFPKEGPSILRIQQVVRGDSAAYFCASSPGTQAFFGQGTRLTVV.